The rows below give T cell receptor beta chains drawn from one sample of a study of OX40 agonist ivuxolimab in advanced cancers. The table came from immunoSEQ multiplex PCR; TCRdb's copy has only in-frame clones and leaves some out. The profile shows around 74,000 clones, 84% of them singletons. The source material was CD4+ or CD8+ T cells sorted from blood, sampled in a trial of the OX40 agonist ivuxolimab. The receptors here all came from an adult with an advanced solid tumor such as melanoma, head and neck, liver or kidney cancer. The CDR3 runs from the conserved cysteine through the conserved F or W. D genes are given only for firm matches. The size of a clone is reported for some rows only, either as once, few or many, or as a class for expanded clones.

d_call j_call v_call clone_size cdr3_aa cdr3_nt
- TRBJ1-4 TRBV7-2 - CASSLQGREDEKLFF TGTGCCAGCAGCTTACAGGGGCGTGAGGATGAAAAACTGTTTTTT
TRBD2 TRBJ2-3 TRBV7-7 - CASSLAGATDTQYF TGTGCTAGCAGCTTAGCGGGGGCCACAGATACGCAGTATTTT
- TRBJ2-5 TRBV9 - CASSVEGRETQYF TGTGCCAGCAGCGTAGAGGGGCGTGAGACCCAGTACTTC
TRBD1 TRBJ2-1 TRBV6-1 - CASSQDRGVHNEQFF TGTGCCAGCAGCCAGGACAGGGGAGTCCACAATGAGCAGTTCTTC
- TRBJ2-3 TRBV30 - CAWSSGGLGTDTQYF TGTGCCTGGAGTTCTGGCGGCCTCGGGACAGATACGCAGTATTTT
- TRBJ1-6 TRBV4-1 - CASSQGKGSPLHF TGCGCCAGCAGCCAAGGGAAGGGATCACCCCTCCACTTT
- TRBJ1-1 TRBV19 - CASSIAPAATEAFF TGTGCCAGTAGTATAGCCCCAGCAGCCACTGAAGCTTTCTTT
TRBD1 TRBJ2-5 TRBV7-2 - CASNSQGTQETQYF TGTGCCAGCAACTCACAGGGGACCCAAGAGACCCAGTACTTC
- TRBJ2-1 TRBV7-9 - CASRVQDPLYNEQFF TGTGCCAGCAGGGTACAGGACCCGCTCTACAATGAGCAGTTCTTC
- TRBJ2-7 TRBV5-4 - CASSLAGSLVNYEQYF TGTGCCAGCAGCTTGGCCGGTAGTCTAGTTAATTACGAGCAGTACTTC
- TRBJ2-1 TRBV10-3 - CAISGRGGGSVSYNEQFF TGTGCCATCAGCGGACGGGGAGGGGGGTCGGTCTCCTACAATGAGCAGTTCTTC
TRBD1 TRBJ2-3 TRBV29-1 - CSVRQGADTQYF TGCAGCGTTCGACAGGGCGCAGATACGCAGTATTTT
- TRBJ2-1 TRBV29-1 - CSVNREIRNEQFF TGCAGCGTTAACAGGGAAATTAGAAATGAGCAGTTCTTC
- TRBJ2-2 TRBV9 - CASSPGNTNTGELFF TGTGCCAGCAGCCCAGGGAATACGAACACCGGGGAGCTGTTTTTT
TRBD1 TRBJ2-5 TRBV5-1 once CASSIGQGARETQYF TGCGCCAGCAGCATAGGACAGGGGGCTCGGGAGACCCAGTACTTC
- TRBJ2-5 TRBV7-9 - CASSRGQNQETQYF TGTGCCAGCAGCAGAGGACAAAACCAAGAGACCCAGTACTTC
- TRBJ2-6 TRBV7-9 - CASSLRGSNSGANVLTF TGTGCCAGCAGCTTAAGAGGGTCCAACTCTGGGGCCAACGTCCTGACTTTC